The present entry profiles one T cell receptor beta chain with its context. Its target is not known. Deletions cut 4 bases from V and 0 bases from J, with 14 bases between. Germline values: CDR1 SGHRS, CDR2 YFSETQ. The CDR3 consists of 15 residues. These data originate in a study of blood T cells in healthy people across ages. Points from the study as a whole: As naive T cell percentage varied, TCR beta diversity correlated strongly with it.

Researchers isolated at least 6.5 million PBMCs per sample. It was with a sample-barcoded 5' primer and a J-beta primer mix that a second PCR of about 6 to 12 cycles was run. Each CDR3 protein gets one entry after TCRdb re-called the 5' RACE reads with MiXCR. The sample includes around 1.5 million distinct CDR3 sequences, 30% to 35% seen only once; the top ten take over 9%. The V call is TRBV5-1, the J call TRBJ2-7, with a possible D match to TRBD1 (6 bases). The sequenced material came from blood. The source is a woman in her twenties or thirties in good health. This CDR3 is CASSTSGHRSYEQYF. DNA for the CDR3: TGCGCCAGCAGCACCTCGGGACACCGCTCCTACGAGCAGTACTTC. Full variable domain (rest looked up from reference TRBV5-1 and TRBJ2-7): KAGVTQTPRYLIKTRGQQVTLSCSPISGHRSVSWYQQTPGQGLQFLFEYFSETQRNKGNFPGRFSGRQFSNSRSEMNVSTLELGDSALYLCASSTSGHRSYEQYFGPGTRLTVT.